This T cell receptor (beta chain) was identified in a study of beta chain features in type 1 diabetes (dated by TCRdb to about 2018). Notes on the research overall: Patients and healthy donors did not differ in mean age, gender distribution, total cell number or subset yield. In the study, recently diagnosed type 1 diabetes patients and matched healthy donors were compared on the TCRB repertoires of their sorted circulating CD4+ T cell subsets. Whereas all 30 or so donors provided naive and central memory subsets, regulatory and stem cell-like memory subsets were isolated from just 8 patients and about 8 healthy donors. A total of roughly 98,000,000 sorted cells were examined across all samples, and a strong correlation was observed between cell number per subset and RNA yield.

The entire amount of isolated RNA was reverse transcribed using the High Capacity cDNA Reverse Transcription Kit, so the sequenced TCRB transcripts were expressed ones. Deep immunoSEQ sequencing was performed on naive, central memory and regulatory T cell samples, with an average of roughly 3.3 million total reads per sample. Sorted cells were lysed in RLT buffer and RNA was extracted with DNase-treated RNeasy Micro or Mini kits, depending on cell number. Each cell subset was processed on its own to prevent cross-contamination, while patient and healthy donor samples were processed together. The immunoSEQ multiplex PCR was used to amplify TCRB sequences from cDNA, yielding 87-bp fragments that span the CDR3 region. Sequencing of the amplicons was done on the Illumina HiSeq platform. As for how the authors treated the data: Synthetic template baselines were used to correct PCR bias computationally, reads within Hamming distance 2 were collapsed, and singletons that could not be merged were discarded. By aligning reads against IMGT, V, D and J genes, CDR3 length, and insertions or deletions at six rearrangement sites were assigned. Clonotype counts were normalized to sorted cell number within each subset before computing true diversity and Gini coefficients with the tcR R package. The overlap coefficient, calculated on TCRB nucleotide sequences, was used to measure repertoire sharing. TCRdb re-hosts the immuneACCESS table, in-frame sequences only. Its copies lack some clones; in the studies checked, an unresolved V gene accounts for under half of them, and the cause for the rest is not known. The DNA gave D and trimming, while V, J and clone size come from that table. For this sample the table gives about 320,000 clones, of which 13% to 15% were detected only once. Approximately 6.7% of the sample belongs to the ten largest clones.

The germline V and J ends show losses of 10 bases and 6 bases respectively, and no gene match explains 3 bases of the junction. For CDR1 and CDR2, the germline V gene lists LGHNA and YSLEER. CDR3 length: 14 amino acids, cysteine to phenylalanine. The retained sequence is limited to the CDR3, 42 bases, with the frame set at the first base. From each donor, a single peripheral blood sample of about 120 mL on average was drawn into heparinised tubes. A BD FACSAria II was used to sort naive, central memory, regulatory and stem cell-like memory CD4+ T cells with a panel that included CD45RO, CCR7, CD25, CD127, CD95 and CD27. All sorted populations exceeded 95% purity. PBMCs were separated immediately by Lymphoprep density gradient centrifugation and were stained directly, without being cultured. So that batch effects would be minimized, each experiment stained and sorted samples in pairs, pairing one healthy donor with one patient.

Findings and caveats that apply to the study as a whole: PCR may preferentially amplify shorter templates, but because patient and control samples were amplified and corrected together, any resulting skew would affect both groups equally. Naive, central memory and regulatory TCRB repertoires appeared more similar among patients than among healthy donors. HLA sub-analyses involved small numbers of individuals, so any influence of HLA type on TCRB rearrangement remained unresolved. Sequencing cDNA rather than genomic DNA could over-represent highly expressing activated cells, although activation and CD3 levels did not differ between groups. A moderate but significant shortening of TCRB CDR3 length was observed in type 1 diabetes patients in all four CD4+ subsets. At VDJ recombination sites, type 1 diabetes patients had fewer insertions and more deleted nucleotides, which implies abnormalities in thymic rearrangement.

Of note for this clone: Its antigen remains undetermined. No base qualities exist here, and no much larger clone lies one base off it.

The sequence joins TRBV4-3 to TRBJ2-2; the junction holds 15 bases that match TRBD2. The source of this sequence is a man between 25 and 39 years old in good health. Source material: central memory CD4+ T cells from blood. The CDR3 in this case is CANRTSGRAGELFF. The DNA is as follows: TGCGCCAACAGGACTAGCGGGAGGGCCGGGGAGCTGTTTTTT.